The T cell receptor beta chain described here comes from a study of blood T cell repertoires in COVID-19. Study-level background: Collection of acute and convalescent COVID-19 samples took place in the United States, Italy and Spain. From T cells, B-cell-depleted T cells, or PBMCs came the material, which was cDNA or gDNA.

Per the original data handling: Amplification of reference gene primers was used by the study to estimate nucleated cell counts. The table came from immunoSEQ multiplex PCR; TCRdb's copy has only in-frame clones and leaves some out. That table furnishes V, J and clone size, whereas the DNA furnished D and trimming. The sample includes around 320,000 clones, roughly 86% of them seen just once. Patients of the Seattle cohort, enrolled during active infection, were followed longitudinally. The ends lost 5 bases at V and 1 base at J; junction bases unmatched: 6. CDR3 size: 15 residues. Germline V gene sequence: CDR1 SEHNR, CDR2 FQNEAQ (reference sequence).

This chain connects TRBV7-9 to TRBJ1-1; 8 bases are shared with TRBD1. Sequenced: peripheral blood. The TCR sequence derives from a woman aged 25 to 39 with COVID-19, enrolled during active disease. The CDR3 sequence: CASSLGQGKNTEAFF. CDR3 DNA sequence: TGTGCCAGCAGCCTCGGACAGGGAAAGAACACTGAAGCTTTCTTT.